These 6 T cell receptor beta chains were all obtained from the same sample, sequenced in a study of blood T cells in healthy people across ages. Through a sample-barcoded 5' primer and a J-beta primer mix, a second PCR was run for roughly 6 to 12 cycles. TCRdb recomputed calls from the 5' RACE reads with MiXCR, one row per CDR3 protein. The sample holds over 1,200,000 distinct CDR3 sequences, almost 60% seen once. The sequencing sample was made of blood. The receptors stem from a man aged 18 to 30 in good health.

V gene TRBV6-5 combines with J gene TRBJ2-1; 10 nucleotides match TRBD2. The CDR3 totals 13 residues. J was trimmed by 5 bases and V by 8 bases; bases with no gene match: 3. CDR1 is MNHEY and CDR2 is SVGAGI in the germline V gene. The DNA for the CDR3 is TGTGCCAGCCGGACTAGCGGACACAATGAGCAGTTCTTC. This translates into CASRTSGHNEQFF.

This clonotype has just one count. This sequence joins TRBV6-5 and TRBJ1-1; weak D call: TRBD1 (5 bases). Per germline, CDR1 MNHEY and CDR2 SVGAGI. Deletions cut 1 base from V and 2 bases from J, with 11 bases between. This CDR3 is 15 amino acids long. DNA of the CDR3: TGTGCCAGCAGTTACTTGGAGGGGCCCAACACTGAAGCTTTCTTT. This translates into CASSYLEGPNTEAFF.

The chain carries TRBV5-5 and TRBJ2-7; TRBD2 is a possible D gene (5 bases). The ends were cut back, 1 base at V and 2 bases at J, with 16 bases in the middle. Per germline, CDR1 SGHKS and CDR2 YYEKEE (reference sequence). The CDR3 is 16 residues long. The CDR3 reads CASSLTGIRSPYEQYF. For the CDR3, the DNA is TGTGCCAGCAGCTTGACCGGGATCAGGTCCCCCTACGAGCAGTACTTC.

As regards this clonotype: A read error may account for a junction end that differs from germline. The chain couples TRBV10-3 to TRBJ2-3; a possible D gene is TRBD1 (6 bases). Germline CDR1 reads ENHRY; CDR2 reads SYGVKD. The CDR3 covers 13 residues. The CDR3 DNA reads TGTGCCAGCAGTTACACAGGCAGGGGTACGCAGTATTTT. It encodes CASSYTGRGTQYF.

This chain joins TRBV20-1 and TRBJ2-7; D may be TRBD1 (6 bases). The CDR3 length is 14 residues. From germline, CDR1 is DFQATT and CDR2 SNEGSKA (reference sequence). V gave up 1 base and J gave up 2 bases, with 12 bases separating them. The CDR3 DNA reads as TGCAGTGCTAGAGTGGACAGCCCGCCCTACGAGCAGTACTTC. Translated: CSARVDSPPYEQYF.

The chain employs TRBV25-1 and TRBJ2-7; D gene ambiguous. CDR3 length: 14 amino acids. Per the germline V gene, CDR1 is MGHDK and CDR2 is SYGVNS. The V gene lost 2 bases and the J gene lost 3 bases, with 11 bases spanning the gap. DNA for the CDR3: TGTGCCAGCAGTGAAACCGGATACCACTACGAGCAGTACTTC. Translated: CASSETGYHYEQYF.